These T cell receptor beta chains were read from a single sample in a study of cytomegalovirus exposure and HLA in healthy donors. This table comes from immunoSEQ multiplex PCR, and its TCRdb copy is limited to in-frame clones, with some not included. The sample contains approximately 170,000 clones, over 70% of which appear only once. Sequenced sample: PBMCs. All receptors come from a woman aged 18-30 years in good health and CMV-seronegative. The CDR3 runs from the conserved cysteine through the conserved F or W. D genes are given only for firm matches. Clone size, where shown, is once, few, many, or a class for clones that have expanded.

CDR3: CATSRGLGMNTEAFF
DNA: TGTGCCACCAGCAGGGGACTAGGGATGAACACTGAAGCTTTCTTT
D: -
size: -
V: TRBV15
J: TRBJ1-1

CDR3: CASGDPDRRPLGYTF
DNA: TGCGCCAGCGGCGACCCGGACAGGCGCCCCCTAGGCTACACCTTC
D: TRBD1
size: once
V: TRBV5-1
J: TRBJ1-2

CDR3: CASSPGTSRETQYF
DNA: TGTGCCAGCAGCCCGGGGACTAGCAGAGAGACCCAGTACTTC
D: TRBD2
size: -
V: TRBV9
J: TRBJ2-5

CDR3: CASSEAALAPDEQFF
DNA: TGTGCCAGCAGTGAAGCGGCGTTAGCTCCGGATGAGCAGTTCTTC
D: -
size: -
V: TRBV6-1
J: TRBJ2-1

CDR3: CASSPPGGNQPQHF
DNA: TGTGCCAGCAGTCCCCCAGGGGGCAATCAGCCCCAGCATTTT
D: -
size: -
V: TRBV27
J: TRBJ1-5

CDR3: CASSMFRNTEAFF
DNA: TGTGCCAGTAGTATGTTCCGGAACACTGAAGCTTTCTTT
D: -
size: few
V: TRBV19
J: TRBJ1-1

CDR3: CASGFTTSGSIGEQFF
DNA: TGTGCTAGTGGTTTCACTACTAGCGGGTCTATCGGTGAGCAGTTCTTC
D: TRBD2
size: few
V: TRBV12-5
J: TRBJ2-1

CDR3: CASSQETSGAYEQYF
DNA: TGCGCCAGCAGCCAAGAGACTAGCGGGGCCTACGAGCAGTACTTC
D: TRBD2
size: -
V: TRBV4-3
J: TRBJ2-7

CDR3: CASSLMVAAQETQYF
DNA: TGCGCCAGCAGCTTGATGGTAGCAGCACAAGAGACCCAGTACTTC
D: -
size: -
V: TRBV5-1
J: TRBJ2-5

CDR3: CASSPGGAQTGELFF
DNA: TGCGCCAGCAGCCCGGGGGGGGCACAGACCGGGGAGCTGTTTTTT
D: TRBD2
size: -
V: TRBV5-1
J: TRBJ2-2

CDR3: CASSLVREGPGEQFF
DNA: TGTGCCAGCAGCTTAGTCCGGGAGGGCCCCGGTGAGCAGTTCTTC
D: TRBD2
size: -
V: TRBV7-9
J: TRBJ2-1

CDR3: CAIRKQGDVGYGYTF
DNA: TGTGCCATCAGGAAACAGGGGGATGTTGGCTATGGCTACACCTTC
D: TRBD1
size: -
V: TRBV10-3
J: TRBJ1-2

CDR3: CASSTGYNEQFF
DNA: TGTGCCAGTAGCACGGGCTACAATGAGCAGTTCTTC
D: -
size: -
V: TRBV19
J: TRBJ2-1

CDR3: CASSRQGDTEAFF
DNA: TGTGCCAGCAGTCGACAGGGCGACACTGAAGCTTTCTTT
D: TRBD1
size: -
V: TRBV28
J: TRBJ1-1

CDR3: CASSLVLAFTDTQYF
DNA: TGTGCCAGCAGCTTAGTACTAGCCTTCACAGATACGCAGTATTTT
D: -
size: -
V: TRBV7-9
J: TRBJ2-3

CDR3: CATSRPRGGNQPQHF
DNA: TGTGCCACCAGCAGGCCTCGAGGCGGCAATCAGCCCCAGCATTTT
D: -
size: once
V: TRBV15
J: TRBJ1-5

CDR3: CASSRVAGDSPLHF
DNA: TGTGCCAGCAGTCGGGTAGCGGGGGATTCACCCCTCCACTTT
D: -
size: -
V: TRBV6-5
J: TRBJ1-6

CDR3: CAWTKRSSYNEQFF
DNA: TGTGCCTGGACCAAGAGGAGCTCCTACAATGAGCAGTTCTTC
D: -
size: -
V: TRBV30
J: TRBJ2-1

CDR3: CASSLFGQGFLSQPQHF
DNA: TGTGCCAGCAGTTTGTTCGGACAGGGTTTTCTGAGTCAGCCCCAGCATTTT
D: TRBD1
size: -
V: TRBV28
J: TRBJ1-5

CDR3: CASSQTIPSSYEQYF
DNA: TGTGCCAGTAGCCAAACGATCCCGAGCTCCTACGAGCAGTACTTC
D: -
size: -
V: TRBV19
J: TRBJ2-7

CDR3: CASSVEEGPNSPLHF
DNA: TGTGCCAGCAGCGTAGAGGAGGGTCCAAATTCACCCCTCCACTTT
D: -
size: few
V: TRBV9
J: TRBJ1-6

CDR3: CASSVVGQGNEQYF
DNA: TGTGCCAGCAGCGTAGTAGGACAGGGCAACGAGCAGTACTTC
D: TRBD1
size: -
V: TRBV9
J: TRBJ2-7

CDR3: CASSPHRGQDYGYTF
DNA: TGTGCCAGCAGCCCACACAGGGGGCAGGACTATGGCTACACCTTC
D: TRBD1
size: -
V: TRBV7-2
J: TRBJ1-2

CDR3: CASSQNRGNTGELFF
DNA: TGCGCCAGCAGCCAGAACAGGGGAAACACCGGGGAGCTGTTTTTT
D: TRBD1
size: -
V: TRBV4-1
J: TRBJ2-2

CDR3: CASTRAGGVDTQYF
DNA: TGTGCCAGCACCAGAGCGGGAGGAGTAGATACGCAGTATTTT
D: TRBD2
size: -
V: TRBV7-3
J: TRBJ2-3

CDR3: CASSPRGLRDEKLFF
DNA: TGTGCCAGCAGCCCAAGGGGGCTACGGGATGAAAAACTGTTTTTT
D: -
size: -
V: TRBV12-1
J: TRBJ1-4

CDR3: CASSYRDLGADEQFF
DNA: TGCGCCAGCAGCTACCGGGACTTGGGCGCGGATGAGCAGTTCTTC
D: -
size: -
V: TRBV5-1
J: TRBJ2-1

CDR3: CASSLRLSAYGYTF
DNA: TGTGCCAGCAGCTTACGGCTGAGCGCCTATGGCTACACCTTC
D: -
size: -
V: TRBV11-2
J: TRBJ1-2

CDR3: CASNETPGTGGFGANVLTF
DNA: TGTGCCAGCAACGAAACACCCGGGACAGGGGGCTTTGGGGCCAACGTCCTGACTTTC
D: TRBD1
size: -
V: TRBV7-4
J: TRBJ2-6

CDR3: CASSEDRANTEAFF
DNA: TGTGCCAGCAGCGAAGACAGGGCGAACACTGAAGCTTTCTTT
D: TRBD1
size: few
V: TRBV7-8
J: TRBJ1-1

CDR3: CASSYGHYSGVTQYF
DNA: TGTGCCAGCAGCTACGGACATTATAGCGGGGTTACGCAGTATTTT
D: TRBD2
size: -
V: TRBV7-2
J: TRBJ2-3

CDR3: CASSPSGSPNEQFF
DNA: TGTGCCAGTAGTCCCTCCGGGAGCCCCAATGAGCAGTTCTTC
D: -
size: -
V: TRBV19
J: TRBJ2-1